This T cell receptor beta chain was found in a study of T cell responses to AZD1222 COVID-19 vaccine. Study at large: Researchers grouped second doses given at about 4 or about 12 weeks into one pool.

Study-level points and caveats: Mostly white British, mostly female donors; authors suggested clonal diversity may be underestimated. Without day 14 samples, only post-peak T cell repertoires were studied. CD4 TCRs linked to vaccination spanned spike, dominating at 160-218 and 743-854.

A remark on this clone: The antigen is unknown.

This CDR3 spans 13 amino acids. The germline CDR1 and CDR2 sequences are GTSNPN and SVGIG (reference sequence). Trimming at V came to 1 base and at J to 4 bases, leaving 4 bases not matched to a gene. TCRdb keeps only in-frame clones here, not all; method: immunoSEQ multiplex PCR. The sample lists about 60,000 clones, 70% to 90% occurring once. The input for sequencing was peripheral blood, taken on day 0 of AZD1222 vaccination. The chain recombines TRBV30 with TRBJ2-7; TRBD2 matches 7 bases. This TCR came from an adult in good health. Here the CDR3 reads CAWSAGAGYEQYF. In DNA form, the CDR3 reads TGTGCCTGGAGTGCGGGAGCGGGATACGAGCAGTACTTC.